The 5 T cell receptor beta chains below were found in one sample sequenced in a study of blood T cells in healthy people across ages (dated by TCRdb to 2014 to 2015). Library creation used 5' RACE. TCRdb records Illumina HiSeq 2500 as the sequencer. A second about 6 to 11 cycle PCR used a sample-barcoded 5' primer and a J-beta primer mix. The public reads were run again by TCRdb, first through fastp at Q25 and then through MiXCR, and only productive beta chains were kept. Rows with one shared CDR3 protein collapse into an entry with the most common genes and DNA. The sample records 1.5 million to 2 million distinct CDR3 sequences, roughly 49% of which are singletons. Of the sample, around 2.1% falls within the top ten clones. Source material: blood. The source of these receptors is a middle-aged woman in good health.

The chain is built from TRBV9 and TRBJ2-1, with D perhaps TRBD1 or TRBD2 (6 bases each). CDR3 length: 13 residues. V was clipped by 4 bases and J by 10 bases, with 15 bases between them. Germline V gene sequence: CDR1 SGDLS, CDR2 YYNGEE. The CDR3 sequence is CASSPQGGREQFF. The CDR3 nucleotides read TGTGCCAGCAGCCCCCAAGGGGGGAGGGAGCAGTTCTTC.

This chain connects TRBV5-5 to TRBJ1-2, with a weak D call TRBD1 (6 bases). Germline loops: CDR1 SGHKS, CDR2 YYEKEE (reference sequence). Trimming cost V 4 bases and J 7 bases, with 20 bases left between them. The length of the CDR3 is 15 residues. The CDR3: CASSVSGTSHFGYTF. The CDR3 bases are TGTGCCAGCAGCGTATCCGGGACATCTCACTTTGGCTACACCTTC.

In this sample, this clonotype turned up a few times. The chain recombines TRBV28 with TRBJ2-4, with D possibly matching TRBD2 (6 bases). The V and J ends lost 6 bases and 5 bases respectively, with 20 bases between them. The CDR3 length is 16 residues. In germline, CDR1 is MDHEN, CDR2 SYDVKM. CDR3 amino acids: CASSQFSSGGQNIQYF. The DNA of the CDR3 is TGTGCCAGCAGCCAATTTTCCTCCGGAGGGCAAAACATTCAGTACTTC.

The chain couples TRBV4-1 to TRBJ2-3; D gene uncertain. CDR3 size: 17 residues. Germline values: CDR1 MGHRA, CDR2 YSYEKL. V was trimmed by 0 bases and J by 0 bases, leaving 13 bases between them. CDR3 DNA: TGCGCCAGCAGCCAAGAGTGGGTCCAAACTAGCACAGATACGCAGTATTTT. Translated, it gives CASSQEWVQTSTDTQYF.

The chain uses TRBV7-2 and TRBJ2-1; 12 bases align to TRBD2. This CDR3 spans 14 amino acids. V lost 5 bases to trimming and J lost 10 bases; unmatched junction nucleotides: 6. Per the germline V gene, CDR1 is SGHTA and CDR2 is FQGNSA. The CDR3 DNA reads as TGTGCCAGCAGCCCTGCCGGACTAGCGGGGGAGCAGTTCTTC. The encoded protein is CASSPAGLAGEQFF.